One and the same sample provided the 12 T cell receptor beta chains below, sequenced in a study of Graves' ophthalmopathy and Graves' hyperthyroidism. Scientists amplified the TCR beta CDR3 regions from RNA transcripts. First-round RT-PCR employed HTBI primers, with a second-round multiplex PCR after it. From the multiplex PCR reads, TCRdb called clonotypes with MiXCR, one entry per CDR3 protein. The sample carries 400,000 or so distinct CDR3 sequences, roughly 17% recorded once. Sequencing input: peripheral blood. Every receptor here comes from an adult woman with stable Graves' hyperthyroidism.

This clonotype was counted at least ten times. The chain has TRBV28 and TRBJ2-7; 7 bases agree with TRBD1. Trimming took 2 bases from V and 3 from J; bases not matched to a gene: 4. There are 14 residues in the CDR3. Germline CDR1 is MDHEN and CDR2 is SYDVKM. For the CDR3, the DNA is TGTGCCAGCAGTTTAAGAGGGACAGACTACGAGCAGTACTTC. This encodes CASSLRGTDYEQYF. The variable domain in full, completed from reference TRBV28 and TRBJ2-7, reads DVKVTQSSRYLVKRTGEKVFLECVQDMDHENMFWYRQDPGLGLRLIYFSYDVKMKEKGDIPEGYSVSREKKERFSLILESASTNQTSMYLCASSLRGTDYEQYFGPGTRLTVT.

There are a few counts of this clonotype. V is TRBV4-3 and J is TRBJ2-7; TRBD2 might be the D (6 bases). This CDR3 has 16 residues. CDR1 is LGHNA, CDR2 YSLEER, per germline. Trimming shortened V by 0 bases and J by 3 bases, and 15 bases separated the two germline ends. The CDR3 protein is CASSQEIGTGVYEQYF. Written as DNA, the CDR3 is TGCGCCAGCAGCCAAGAAATCGGAACGGGAGTCTACGAGCAGTACTTC.

This clonotype was picked up many times. The J gene is TRBJ2-5, the V gene TRBV24-1, with D unclear. Trimming left V 2 bases short and J 3 bases short, with 12 bases between. The CDR3 has 15 residues. Germline CDR1 and CDR2: KGHDR and SFDVKD. The chain's CDR3 is CATSDSSHVEETQYF. The DNA for the CDR3 is TGTGCCACCAGTGATTCCTCTCACGTGGAAGAGACCCAGTACTTC.

The chain recombines TRBV12-3 or TRBV12-4 with TRBJ2-7, with 7 bases aligning to TRBD2. V lost 3 bases to trimming and J lost 4 bases; unmatched junction nucleotides: 3. The length of the CDR3 is 13 residues. In DNA, the CDR3 is TGTGCCAGCAGTTTTTGGGGAGGGTACGAGCAGTACTTC. The encoded protein is CASSFWGGYEQYF.

The sample holds many counts of this clonotype. The chain employs TRBV6-5 and TRBJ2-7; 9 bases match TRBD2. The trim removed 7 bases at V and 0 bases at J, leaving 7 bases unmatched. Germline V gene data show CDR1 as MNHEY and CDR2 as SVGAGI. This CDR3 is 15 amino acids long. The CDR3 nucleotides are TGTGCCAGCAAGGGGCTAGCGGGGAGCTCCTACGAGCAGTACTTC. This translates into CASKGLAGSSYEQYF.

This rearrangement joins TRBV5-1 to TRBJ1-1; D is perhaps TRBD1 (6 bases). The V gene lost 5 bases and the J gene lost 1 base, with 15 bases spanning the gap. Germline-derived CDR1 and CDR2 are SGHRS and YFSETQ. The CDR3 sequence is 15 residues long. CDR3: CASRWAGTSNTEAFF. The CDR3 nucleotides are TGCGCCAGCAGGTGGGCCGGGACATCGAACACTGAAGCTTTCTTT.

This clonotype was found many times. The CDR3 DNA follows: TGTGCCTGGAGTAACGGGGGGGTGTATGGCTACACCTTC. It is translated as CAWSNGGVYGYTF. This chain uses TRBV30 with TRBJ1-2; TRBD1 might be the D (5 bases). The V and J ends lost 2 bases and 5 bases respectively, with 12 bases between them. Germline values: CDR1 GTSNPN, CDR2 SVGIG (reference sequence). The CDR3 contains 13 residues.

This clonotype was recorded a few times. V is TRBV30 and J is TRBJ1-1; no definite D call. CDR3 length: 15 amino acids. CDR1 is GTSNPN, CDR2 SVGIG, per germline (reference sequence). The V and J ends lost 2 bases and 4 bases respectively, with 17 bases between them. The CDR3 region has the DNA TGTGCCTGGAGTCCTACCGGGCCGAAGGGCACTGAAGCTTTCTTT. Translating gives CAWSPTGPKGTEAFF.

Note on this clonotype: Germline is not matched at one junction end, which may reflect a read error. The chain joins TRBV6-2 or TRBV6-3 to TRBJ2-2; 8 positions agree with TRBD1. The CDR3 covers 17 residues. The germline V gene has CDR1 MNHEY and CDR2 SVGEGT. The CDR3 DNA sequence: TGTGCCAGCAGCCGTTCCTCAGGGGGCGCGAACTCCGGGGATCTGTTTTTT. This gives the protein CASSRSSGGANSGDLFF.

There are many counts of this clonotype. The V gene is TRBV19, the J gene TRBJ2-7; D is possibly TRBD2 (5 bases). Germline V gene lookup returns CDR1 LNHDA and CDR2 SQIVND (reference sequence). V was pared by 2 bases and J by 5 bases, with 13 bases between. The CDR3 contains 14 residues. In nucleotides, the CDR3 is TGTGCCAGTAGTATACCGGGCGGCGGGCACGAGCAGTACTTC. Its protein is CASSIPGGGHEQYF. The complete variable domain, with remaining parts taken from reference TRBV19 and TRBJ2-7, reads DGGITQSPKYLFRKEGQNVTLSCEQNLNHDAMYWYRQDPGQGLRLIYYSQIVNDFQKGDIAEGYSVSREKKESFPLTVTSAQKNPTAFYLCASSIPGGGHEQYFGPGTRLTVT.

This clonotype was recorded at least ten times. The chain is built from TRBV9 and TRBJ1-1, with TRBD1 as a possible D gene (6 bases). Germline values: CDR1 SGDLS, CDR2 YYNGEE. Trimming removed 2 bases from V and 1 base from J, with 9 bases in between. The CDR3 has 14 residues. Written as DNA, the CDR3 is TGTGCCAGCAGCGTGAACAGGGCGAACACTGAAGCTTTCTTT. This gives the protein CASSVNRANTEAFF.

This clonotype appeared many times. The V gene is TRBV10-1, the J gene TRBJ1-1; 9 bases fit TRBD1. CDR1 is WNHNN and CDR2 is SYGVQD in the germline V gene (reference sequence). V shed 5 bases and J 10 bases; nucleotides not matched to a gene: 5. This CDR3 has 12 amino acids. The CDR3 DNA reads TGCGCCAGCAGTCCAGGACAGGGGAGAGCTTTCTTT. Protein sequence: CASSPGQGRAFF.